Sequencing of this TCR beta chain was carried out in a study of technical replicates of blood from a handful of donors. Here immunoSEQ multiplex PCR was the method, and the copy in TCRdb shows in-frame clones only, minus some. The repertoire consists of 64,000 or so clones, with approximately 84% occurring once and the leading ten covering roughly 5%. In germline, CDR1 is SEHNR, CDR2 FQNEAQ (reference sequence). The CDR3 extends over 17 amino acids. Trimming at V came to 5 bases and at J to 2 bases, leaving 9 bases not matched to a gene. This receptor was taken from a human donor in good health. Some clones in this sample may be carry-over from other donors' samples. The chain couples TRBV7-9 to TRBJ2-3, with 11 bases matching TRBD2. Sequenced sample: PBMCs. DNA of the CDR3: TGTGCCAGCAGCCGGAACGGACTAGCGGGTTTCACAGATACGCAGTATTTT. Amino acid sequence: CASSRNGLAGFTDTQYF.